One and the same sample provided the 17 T cell receptor beta chains below, sequenced in a study of T-cell reconstitution after alpha-beta-depleted transplantation in children. Unique molecular identifiers were incorporated during preparation of the TCRbeta library. MiXCR, run by TCRdb on the PCR reads, gives a single entry per CDR3 protein. The table shows about 400,000 distinct CDR3 sequences, with about an eighth occurring only once. The sample consisted of PBMCs, taken from the stem cell graft. The receptors come from a human donor who donated a stem cell graft to a child with Fanconi anemia.

This clonotype was found many times. The gene calls are TRBV7-8 and TRBJ2-5; D is unclear. V gave up 7 bases and J gave up 4 bases, with 10 bases separating them. Per germline, CDR1 SGHVS and CDR2 FQNEAQ. The CDR3 runs to 12 residues. The CDR3 coding sequence is TGTGCCAGCAACCGATACTCAGAGACCCAGTACTTC. This codes for CASNRYSETQYF.

This clonotype was recorded at least ten times. The V call is TRBV5-5, the J call TRBJ2-1; the D is unclear. This CDR3 spans 15 amino acids. V was cut by 1 base and J by 13 bases, with 21 bases left in between. CDR1 is SGHKS, CDR2 YYEKEE, per germline (reference sequence). CDR3 bases: TGTGCCAGCAGCTTGTCTGGCGTCGGCAGCAAGATCCAGTTCTTC. Translation gives CASSLSGVGSKIQFF.

This clonotype has only a few counts. V gene TRBV6-2 or TRBV6-3 combines with J gene TRBJ2-5; no firm D call. The ends were cut back, 2 bases at V and 3 bases at J, with 4 bases in the middle. This CDR3 region has 12 residues. Germline V gene sequence: CDR1 MNHEY, CDR2 SVGEGT. This CDR3 is CASSYPEETQYF. For the CDR3, the DNA is TGTGCCAGCAGTTACCCCGAAGAGACCCAGTACTTC.

This clonotype has only a few counts. This rearrangement joins TRBV6-1 to TRBJ2-3; D might be TRBD2 (5 bases). CDR3 length: 16 residues. V lost 4 bases and J 4 bases, leaving 18 bases between the germline ends. Germline CDR1 reads MNHNS; CDR2 reads SASEGT. CDR3 protein: CASSVLGGSTSDTQYF. In nucleotides, the CDR3 is TGTGCCAGCAGTGTGCTAGGAGGTTCGACGTCAGATACGCAGTATTTT.

The chain employs TRBV12-3 or TRBV12-4 and TRBJ1-1; D ambiguous. This CDR3 region has 13 residues. The V and J ends lost 8 bases and 1 base respectively, with 11 bases between them. CDR3: CASLDIANTEAFF. The DNA of the CDR3 is TGTGCCAGCCTCGATATTGCGAACACTGAAGCTTTCTTT.

This clonotype was seen a handful of times. The chain combines TRBV5-1 with TRBJ2-1, with TRBD2 matching 10 bases. V shed 4 bases, J shed 5 bases, and the junction held 18 bases outside the gene matches. This CDR3 spans 19 amino acids. Germline lookup yields CDR1 SGHRS and CDR2 YFSETQ. The CDR3 spells CASSPHPTASGGADNEQFF. The CDR3 DNA is TGCGCCAGCAGCCCGCACCCCACTGCTAGCGGGGGTGCTGACAATGAGCAGTTCTTC.

Many counts were recorded for this clonotype. The V and J genes are TRBV7-2 and TRBJ2-7; a weak D match, TRBD2 (5 bases). V was shortened by 2 bases and J by 3 bases, with 11 bases between the two germline ends. Germline CDR1 and CDR2: SGHTA and FQGNSA. The CDR3 is 14 amino acids. The CDR3 region has the DNA TGTGCCAGCAGCTTACAAAGCGGATACTACGAGCAGTACTTC. It translates to CASSLQSGYYEQYF.

This clonotype showed up just a few times. The chain links TRBV5-1 to TRBJ2-3, with TRBD2 matching over 9 bases. J gave up 5 bases and V 0 bases, and 7 bases lay outside the gene matches. The CDR3 covers 16 residues. Germline CDR1 reads SGHRS; CDR2 reads YFSETQ. Written as DNA, the CDR3 is TGCGCCAGCAGCTTGGGCGGGGGGGAAACCCAAGATACGCAGTATTTT. Its protein is CASSLGGGETQDTQYF.

This clonotype turned up a few times. V gene TRBV12-3 or TRBV12-4 combines with J gene TRBJ1-6; the D is unclear. CDR3 length: 14 residues. The V gene lost 5 bases and the J gene lost 10 bases, with 15 bases spanning the gap. Here the CDR3 reads CASSPDGRGSPLHF. The CDR3 region has the DNA TGTGCCAGCAGTCCGGACGGGAGAGGGTCACCCCTCCACTTT.

The chain uses TRBV2 and TRBJ1-2, with 7 bases matching TRBD1. J was trimmed by 3 bases and V by 3 bases; bases with no gene match: 4. From germline, CDR1 is SNHLY and CDR2 FYNNEI. The CDR3 length is 14 residues. The CDR3: CASSDLGTDYGYTF. CDR3 DNA sequence: TGTGCCAGCAGTGACCTCGGGACAGACTATGGCTACACCTTC.

There are a few counts of this clonotype. The genes are TRBV3-1 and TRBJ1-5; D not resolved. Looked up from germline, CDR1 is LGHDT and CDR2 is YNNKEL (reference sequence). CDR3 length: 13 amino acids. V was shortened by 4 bases and J by 7 bases, with 11 bases between the two germline ends. The CDR3 protein is CASSPADGQPQHF. In nucleotides, the CDR3 is TGTGCCAGCAGCCCAGCGGACGGGCAGCCCCAGCATTTT.

This clonotype was counted a few times. The chain joins TRBV5-1 to TRBJ1-2, with D tentatively TRBD1 (6 bases). Germline V gene sequence: CDR1 SGHRS, CDR2 YFSETQ. Trimming pared 2 bases from V and 12 bases from J, leaving 17 bases between. This CDR3 spans 13 amino acids. This chain's CDR3 is CASSLEGQGRNTF. The DNA of the CDR3 is TGCGCCAGCAGCTTAGAAGGCCAGGGGAGAAACACCTTC.

This clonotype was observed at least ten times. The chain combines TRBV4-2 with TRBJ1-2; weak D call: TRBD1 (5 bases). The germline gives CDR1 LGHNA, CDR2 YNFKEQ. This CDR3 comprises 16 residues. V shed 3 bases and J shed 7 bases, with 21 bases lying between them. CDR3 residues: CASSQTFRAQGGGYTF. The CDR3 bases are TGTGCCAGCAGCCAGACGTTTAGGGCCCAGGGAGGTGGCTACACCTTC.

The chain couples TRBV28 to TRBJ1-2, with TRBD1 identical over 8 bases. Unmatched junction bases numbered 4, after V lost 4 bases and J lost 3 bases. This CDR3 region has 14 residues. CDR1 is MDHEN and CDR2 is SYDVKM in the germline V gene. The CDR3 sequence is CASSWLDRDYGYTF. In DNA form, the CDR3 reads TGTGCCAGCAGTTGGTTGGACAGGGACTATGGCTACACCTTC.

The chain links TRBV29-1 to TRBJ2-3; 8 positions match TRBD1. The germline V gene encodes CDR1 SQVTM and CDR2 ANQGSEA. The CDR3 is made up of 16 amino acids. Unmatched junction bases numbered 7, after V lost 0 bases and J lost 2 bases. Here the CDR3 DNA reads TGCAGCGTTGAAGACCTGGACAGGGTCTACACAGATACGCAGTATTTT. Translating gives CSVEDLDRVYTDTQYF.

The chain joins TRBV12-5 to TRBJ1-1; perhaps TRBD1 as D (5 bases). Germline V gene lookup returns CDR1 LGHNT and CDR2 FRNRAP. CDR3 length equals 16 residues. V was shortened by 6 bases and J by 6 bases, with 23 bases between the two germline ends. CDR3: CASGLQGGIRPPEAFF. The CDR3 DNA sequence: TGTGCTAGTGGCCTCCAGGGAGGCATCCGACCCCCTGAAGCTTTCTTT.

This clonotype appeared a few times. The chain is built from TRBV6-5 and TRBJ1-4; D gene uncertain. CDR3 size: 15 residues. Germline loops: CDR1 MNHEY, CDR2 SVGAGI. Trimming removed 3 bases at V and 5 bases at J, with 13 bases between. CDR3 nucleotides: TGTGCCAGCAGTTATCCCTCGGGCCGGAATGAAAAACTGTTTTTT. Its translation: CASSYPSGRNEKLFF.